Listed below are T cell receptor beta chains from one sample, sequenced in a study of T cell responses to AZD1222 COVID-19 vaccine. Repertoires were generated with immunoSEQ multiplex PCR, while TCRdb's copy carries only in-frame clones and drops some. The repertoire holds some 130,000 clones, with around 90% as singletons. The sequenced sample was peripheral blood, obtained on day 0 of AZD1222 vaccination. All receptors come from an adult in good health. Both conserved end residues are part of each CDR3. Each record gives: J gene, D gene, CDR3 length, clone size, V gene, CDR3 DNA, CDR3 protein. The D gene is left open where the match is weak. Part of the rows lack a size; the others show once, few, many or a class for expanded clones.

j_call: TRBJ2-2
d_call: .
cdr3_length: 17
clone_size: .
v_call: TRBV7-2
cdr3_nt: TGTGCCAGCAGCTTAGTCGGGGGCGGGGCTGACACCGGGGAGCTGTTTTTT
cdr3_aa: CASSLVGGGADTGELFF

j_call: TRBJ2-5
d_call: .
cdr3_length: 14
clone_size: .
v_call: TRBV5-1
cdr3_nt: TGCGCCAGCAGCTTGCCAGGAGGAGAAGAGACCCAGTACTTC
cdr3_aa: CASSLPGGEETQYF

j_call: TRBJ1-1
d_call: .
cdr3_length: 12
clone_size: once
v_call: TRBV7-9
cdr3_nt: TGTGCCAGCAGCTTAGTATACCCTGAAGCTTTCTTT
cdr3_aa: CASSLVYPEAFF

j_call: TRBJ1-1
d_call: .
cdr3_length: 15
clone_size: .
v_call: TRBV19
cdr3_nt: TGTGCCAGTAGTAGAACCGGACAGCGGGATACTGAAGCTTTCTTT
cdr3_aa: CASSRTGQRDTEAFF

j_call: TRBJ1-3
d_call: .
cdr3_length: 14
clone_size: .
v_call: TRBV7-2
cdr3_nt: TGTGCCAGCAGCTCGGGGGCATCTGGAAACACCATATATTTT
cdr3_aa: CASSSGASGNTIYF

j_call: TRBJ2-1
d_call: .
cdr3_length: 12
clone_size: .
v_call: TRBV12-3/TRBV12-4
cdr3_nt: TGTGCCAGCAGTCCCTGGACTGACAGGCCGTTCTTC
cdr3_aa: CASSPWTDRPFF

j_call: TRBJ1-2
d_call: .
cdr3_length: 19
clone_size: .
v_call: TRBV4-1
cdr3_nt: TGCGCCAGCAGCCAAGATCCGGGCCTCTTTCAGGGGACGGATATTGGCTACACCTTC
cdr3_aa: CASSQDPGLFQGTDIGYTF

j_call: TRBJ1-1
d_call: TRBD1
cdr3_length: 20
clone_size: .
v_call: TRBV14
cdr3_nt: TGTGCCAGCAGCCAAGAAAAGTATCCATGGGGGACAGACGGAAACACTGAAGCTTTCTTT
cdr3_aa: CASSQEKYPWGTDGNTEAFF

j_call: TRBJ1-4
d_call: .
cdr3_length: 16
clone_size: .
v_call: TRBV27
cdr3_nt: TGTGCCAGCAGCCTGCGTCAACAGGGACTCTACGAAAAACTGTTTTTT
cdr3_aa: CASSLRQQGLYEKLFF

j_call: TRBJ1-2
d_call: TRBD1
cdr3_length: 19
clone_size: .
v_call: TRBV5-5
cdr3_nt: TGTGCCAGCAGCTTGGCCCGGACAGGCCCCCACCTTACTAACTATGGCTACACCTTC
cdr3_aa: CASSLARTGPHLTNYGYTF

j_call: TRBJ1-2
d_call: TRBD1
cdr3_length: 16
clone_size: .
v_call: TRBV9
cdr3_nt: TGTGCCAGCAGCGTAGGCCTGGGACAGGTCAACTATGGCTACACCTTC
cdr3_aa: CASSVGLGQVNYGYTF

j_call: TRBJ2-7
d_call: TRBD1
cdr3_length: 16
clone_size: .
v_call: TRBV3-1/TRBV3-2
cdr3_nt: TGTGCCAGCAGCCATGACCCGCAGACAGGGATCCACGAGCAGTACTTC
cdr3_aa: CASSHDPQTGIHEQYF

j_call: TRBJ1-1
d_call: TRBD1
cdr3_length: 14
clone_size: .
v_call: TRBV7-6
cdr3_nt: TGTGCCAGCAGCCACCGGGACAGGGCCGCTGAAGCTTTCTTT
cdr3_aa: CASSHRDRAAEAFF

j_call: TRBJ1-5
d_call: .
cdr3_length: 13
clone_size: .
v_call: TRBV7-8
cdr3_nt: TGTGCCAGCAGCTTAGGACGCGATCAGCCCCAGCATTTT
cdr3_aa: CASSLGRDQPQHF

j_call: TRBJ2-7
d_call: .
cdr3_length: 13
clone_size: once
v_call: TRBV19
cdr3_nt: TGTGCCAGTAGTCTCACACTTACCTACGAGCAGTACTTC
cdr3_aa: CASSLTLTYEQYF

j_call: TRBJ2-2
d_call: TRBD1
cdr3_length: 15
clone_size: few
v_call: TRBV7-9
cdr3_nt: TGTGCCAGCAGCCGAGACAGGGGCTACGCCGGGGAGCTGTTTTTT
cdr3_aa: CASSRDRGYAGELFF

j_call: TRBJ1-5
d_call: .
cdr3_length: 14
clone_size: few
v_call: TRBV2
cdr3_nt: TGTGCCAGCAGTGTTGAAAGGGGCAATCAGCCCCAGCATTTT
cdr3_aa: CASSVERGNQPQHF

j_call: TRBJ2-1
d_call: .
cdr3_length: 15
clone_size: .
v_call: TRBV11-3
cdr3_nt: TGTGCCAGCAGCCAAGACTCCAGCTCCTACAATGAGCAGTTCTTC
cdr3_aa: CASSQDSSSYNEQFF

j_call: TRBJ1-1
d_call: TRBD1
cdr3_length: 17
clone_size: .
v_call: TRBV23-1
cdr3_nt: TGCGCCAGCAGTCAATCTAAGGACAGGCCCATGAACACTGAAGCTTTCTTT
cdr3_aa: CASSQSKDRPMNTEAFF

j_call: TRBJ1-1
d_call: .
cdr3_length: 16
clone_size: .
v_call: TRBV24-1
cdr3_nt: TGTGCCACCAGTGTAGATAGCCGGGAACAGAACACTGAAGCTTTCTTT
cdr3_aa: CATSVDSREQNTEAFF

j_call: TRBJ1-4
d_call: .
cdr3_length: 14
clone_size: .
v_call: TRBV2
cdr3_nt: TGTGCCAGCAGTGAGGTGCGGACTAATGAAAAACTGTTTTTT
cdr3_aa: CASSEVRTNEKLFF

j_call: TRBJ2-7
d_call: .
cdr3_length: 12
clone_size: .
v_call: TRBV11-1
cdr3_nt: TGTGCCAGCAGCCAAACCAGAGGCGGCACGTACTTC
cdr3_aa: CASSQTRGGTYF

j_call: TRBJ1-1
d_call: .
cdr3_length: 15
clone_size: .
v_call: TRBV2
cdr3_nt: TGTGCCAGCAGCCCTTCAGGGGTTTTGAACACTGAAGCTTTCTTT
cdr3_aa: CASSPSGVLNTEAFF

j_call: TRBJ2-7
d_call: .
cdr3_length: 15
clone_size: .
v_call: TRBV19
cdr3_nt: TGTGCCAGTAGTACAACCGGGGACCACTCCTACGAGCAGTACTTC
cdr3_aa: CASSTTGDHSYEQYF

j_call: TRBJ1-5
d_call: .
cdr3_length: 18
clone_size: .
v_call: TRBV3-1/TRBV3-2
cdr3_nt: TGTGCCAGCAGCCAAGGACTTCCGGGTATTGGGTCCAATCAGCCCCAGCATTTT
cdr3_aa: CASSQGLPGIGSNQPQHF

j_call: TRBJ2-5
d_call: .
cdr3_length: 12
clone_size: .
v_call: TRBV5-1
cdr3_nt: TGCGCCAGCAGCCGAAGGTTAGAGACCCAGTACTTC
cdr3_aa: CASSRRLETQYF

j_call: TRBJ2-2
d_call: .
cdr3_length: 15
clone_size: .
v_call: TRBV7-8
cdr3_nt: TGTGCCAGCAGGCGGCTCGGACGGACGACCGGGGAGCTGTTTTTT
cdr3_aa: CASRRLGRTTGELFF

j_call: TRBJ2-7
d_call: .
cdr3_length: 10
clone_size: .
v_call: TRBV29-1
cdr3_nt: TGCAGCGTCGCAGACACCGAGCAGTACTTC
cdr3_aa: CSVADTEQYF

j_call: TRBJ1-2
d_call: .
cdr3_length: 16
clone_size: few
v_call: TRBV11-2
cdr3_nt: TGTGCCAGCAGCTTAGGGTATAGCCCGACAGATTATGGCTACACCTTC
cdr3_aa: CASSLGYSPTDYGYTF

j_call: TRBJ1-5
d_call: .
cdr3_length: 18
clone_size: .
v_call: TRBV30
cdr3_nt: TGTGCCTGGAGTCAGCCCGGGACATCAAGGCATAGCAATCAGCCCCAGCATTTT
cdr3_aa: CAWSQPGTSRHSNQPQHF

j_call: TRBJ2-7
d_call: TRBD1
cdr3_length: 14
clone_size: .
v_call: TRBV7-9
cdr3_nt: TGTGCCAGCAGCTGGGGGACAGCCGGCTACGAGCAGTACTTC
cdr3_aa: CASSWGTAGYEQYF

j_call: TRBJ2-1
d_call: .
cdr3_length: 13
clone_size: .
v_call: TRBV9
cdr3_nt: TGTGCCAGCAGCTTCCCGTCCGTGGGTGAGCAGTTCTTC
cdr3_aa: CASSFPSVGEQFF

j_call: TRBJ2-7
d_call: .
cdr3_length: 11
clone_size: .
v_call: TRBV27
cdr3_nt: TGTGCCAGCAGGGATGCCTACGAGCAGTACTTC
cdr3_aa: CASRDAYEQYF

j_call: TRBJ1-2
d_call: .
cdr3_length: 16
clone_size: few
v_call: TRBV6-5
cdr3_nt: TGTGCCAGCAGTTACTCCCTGGGGCGAACTAACTATGGCTACACCTTC
cdr3_aa: CASSYSLGRTNYGYTF

j_call: TRBJ1-2
d_call: .
cdr3_length: 16
clone_size: .
v_call: TRBV18
cdr3_nt: TGTGCCAGCTCACCATCGGGGGAACAGGGTAGCTATGGCTACACCTTC
cdr3_aa: CASSPSGEQGSYGYTF

j_call: TRBJ1-3
d_call: .
cdr3_length: 15
clone_size: .
v_call: TRBV4-1
cdr3_nt: TGCGCCAGCAGCCAAGGGGAGAACGCTGGAAACACCATATATTTT
cdr3_aa: CASSQGENAGNTIYF

j_call: TRBJ2-1
d_call: .
cdr3_length: 17
clone_size: .
v_call: TRBV3-1/TRBV3-2
cdr3_nt: TGTGCCAGCAGCCACGACCTCGGCGACAGCTCCTACAATGAGCAGTTCTTC
cdr3_aa: CASSHDLGDSSYNEQFF

j_call: TRBJ2-3
d_call: TRBD2
cdr3_length: 16
clone_size: .
v_call: TRBV3-1/TRBV3-2
cdr3_nt: TGTGCCAGCAGCGACCGGGTAGCGGGAAAAACAGATACGCAGTATTTT
cdr3_aa: CASSDRVAGKTDTQYF

j_call: TRBJ2-2
d_call: TRBD1
cdr3_length: 15
clone_size: .
v_call: TRBV12-5
cdr3_nt: TGTGCTAGTGGTCCTGACAGGGGGAACACCGGGGAGCTGTTTTTT
cdr3_aa: CASGPDRGNTGELFF

j_call: TRBJ2-7
d_call: .
cdr3_length: 11
clone_size: .
v_call: TRBV20-1
cdr3_nt: TGCAGTGCTAGAAAGATTTACGAGCAGTACTTC
cdr3_aa: CSARKIYEQYF

j_call: TRBJ1-2
d_call: .
cdr3_length: 14
clone_size: .
v_call: TRBV18
cdr3_nt: TGTGCCAGCTCACCTCAAGTCCTTAACTATGGCTACACCTTC
cdr3_aa: CASSPQVLNYGYTF

j_call: TRBJ2-1
d_call: TRBD2
cdr3_length: 15
clone_size: .
v_call: TRBV15
cdr3_nt: TGTGCCACCAGCGGGCGACTAGCGGGATACAATGAGCAGTTCTTC
cdr3_aa: CATSGRLAGYNEQFF

j_call: TRBJ2-2
d_call: TRBD1
cdr3_length: 16
clone_size: .
v_call: TRBV27
cdr3_nt: TGTGCCAGCAGTTTATCGAGCACAGGGGGTAGGGGGGAGCTGTTTTTT
cdr3_aa: CASSLSSTGGRGELFF

j_call: TRBJ2-7
d_call: TRBD2
cdr3_length: 14
clone_size: .
v_call: TRBV5-4
cdr3_nt: TGTGCCAGCGGCCGGAGCGGGACCATTCAGGAGCAGTACTTC
cdr3_aa: CASGRSGTIQEQYF

j_call: TRBJ2-7
d_call: .
cdr3_length: 13
clone_size: .
v_call: TRBV5-1
cdr3_nt: TGCGCCAGCAGCGGCTTTGGCGGGTACGAGCAGTACTTC
cdr3_aa: CASSGFGGYEQYF

j_call: TRBJ2-1
d_call: .
cdr3_length: 14
clone_size: .
v_call: TRBV6-5
cdr3_nt: TGTGCCAGCAGACCCAACCCGTCGATTGTTGAGCAGTTCTTC
cdr3_aa: CASRPNPSIVEQFF

j_call: TRBJ1-5
d_call: TRBD1
cdr3_length: 15
clone_size: once
v_call: TRBV6-2/TRBV6-3
cdr3_nt: TGTGCCAGCAGTTACGGACAGGGACACAATCAGCCCCAGCATTTT
cdr3_aa: CASSYGQGHNQPQHF

j_call: TRBJ2-2
d_call: .
cdr3_length: 16
clone_size: .
v_call: TRBV6-5
cdr3_nt: TGTGCCAGCAGTTACTCCTCGGTCCACCGGATCGGGGAGCTGTTTTTT
cdr3_aa: CASSYSSVHRIGELFF